This T cell receptor beta chain originates from a study of T-cell reconstitution after alpha-beta-depleted transplantation in children. J gave up 8 bases and V 2 bases, and 3 bases lay outside the gene matches. Germline values: CDR1 SGHRS, CDR2 YFSETQ. CDR3 size: 13 residues. The library targeted TCRbeta and was prepared with unique molecular identifiers. TCRdb itself ran the PCR reads through MiXCR, one entry per CDR3 protein. The data hold 170,000 or so distinct CDR3 sequences, with about 6.4% observed a single time. This clonotype came up many times. The chain joins TRBV5-1 to TRBJ2-1; 8 nucleotides match TRBD2. The source is a human donor who donated a stem cell graft to a child with Wiskott-Aldrich syndrome. The material sequenced was PBMCs from the stem cell graft donor, taken from the stem cell graft. The CDR3: CASSLGLADEQFF. The CDR3 nucleotides are TGCGCCAGCAGCTTAGGACTAGCCGATGAGCAGTTCTTC.